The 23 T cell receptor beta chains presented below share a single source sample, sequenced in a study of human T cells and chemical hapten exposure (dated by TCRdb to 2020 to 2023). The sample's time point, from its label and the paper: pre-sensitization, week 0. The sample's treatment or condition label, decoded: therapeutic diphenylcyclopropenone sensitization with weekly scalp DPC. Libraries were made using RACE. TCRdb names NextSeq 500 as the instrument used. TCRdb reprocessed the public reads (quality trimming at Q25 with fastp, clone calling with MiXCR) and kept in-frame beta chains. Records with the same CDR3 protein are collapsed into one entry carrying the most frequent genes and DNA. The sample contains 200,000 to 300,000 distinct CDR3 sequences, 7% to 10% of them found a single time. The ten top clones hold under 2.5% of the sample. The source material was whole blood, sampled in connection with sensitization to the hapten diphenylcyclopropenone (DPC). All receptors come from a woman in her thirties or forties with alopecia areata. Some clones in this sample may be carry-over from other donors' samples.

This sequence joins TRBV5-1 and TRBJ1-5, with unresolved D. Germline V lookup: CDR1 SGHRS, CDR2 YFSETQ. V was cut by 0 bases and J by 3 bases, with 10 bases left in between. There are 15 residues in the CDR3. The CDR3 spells CASSLGRGNNQPQHF. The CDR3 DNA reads TGCGCCAGCAGCTTGGGACGGGGAAACAATCAGCCCCAGCATTTT.

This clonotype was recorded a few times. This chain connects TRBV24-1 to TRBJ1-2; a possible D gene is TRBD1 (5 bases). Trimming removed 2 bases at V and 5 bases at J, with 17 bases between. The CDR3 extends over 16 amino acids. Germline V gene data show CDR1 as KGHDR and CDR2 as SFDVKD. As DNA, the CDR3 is TGTGCCACCAGTGATTCCCAGGGACTCGGCATTTATGGCTACACCTTC. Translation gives CATSDSQGLGIYGYTF.

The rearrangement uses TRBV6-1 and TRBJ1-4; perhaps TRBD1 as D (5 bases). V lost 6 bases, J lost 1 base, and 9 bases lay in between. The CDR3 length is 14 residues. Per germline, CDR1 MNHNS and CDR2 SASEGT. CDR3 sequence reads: CASSPGQTNEKLFF. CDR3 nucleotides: TGTGCCAGCAGCCCGGGGCAAACTAATGAAAAACTGTTTTTT.

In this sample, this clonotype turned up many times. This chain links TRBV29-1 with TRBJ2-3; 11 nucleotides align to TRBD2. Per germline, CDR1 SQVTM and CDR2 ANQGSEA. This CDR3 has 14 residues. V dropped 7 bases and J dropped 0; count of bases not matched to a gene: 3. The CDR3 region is CSARTSGSTDTQYF. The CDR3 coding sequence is TGCAGCGCTAGGACTAGCGGGAGCACAGATACGCAGTATTTT.

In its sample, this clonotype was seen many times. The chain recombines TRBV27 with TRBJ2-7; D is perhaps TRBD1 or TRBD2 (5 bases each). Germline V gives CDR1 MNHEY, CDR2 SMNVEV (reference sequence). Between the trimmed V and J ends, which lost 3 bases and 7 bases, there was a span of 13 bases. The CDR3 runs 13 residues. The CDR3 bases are TGTGCCAGCAGTTTTAGGGACCTACGAGAGCAGTACTTC. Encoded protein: CASSFRDLREQYF.

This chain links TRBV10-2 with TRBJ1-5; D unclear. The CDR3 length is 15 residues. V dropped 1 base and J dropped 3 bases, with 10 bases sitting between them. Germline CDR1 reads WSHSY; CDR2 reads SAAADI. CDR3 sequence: CASSELGNTNQPQHF. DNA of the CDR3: TGCGCCAGCAGTGAGTTAGGGAATACCAATCAGCCCCAGCATTTT.

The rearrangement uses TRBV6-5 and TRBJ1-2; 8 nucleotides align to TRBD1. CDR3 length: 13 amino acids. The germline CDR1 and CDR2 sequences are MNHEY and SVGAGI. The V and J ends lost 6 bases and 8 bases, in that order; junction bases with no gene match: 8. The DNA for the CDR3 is TGTGCCAGCAGACCAGGGGGCGCGAGGGGCTACACCTTC. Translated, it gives CASRPGGARGYTF.

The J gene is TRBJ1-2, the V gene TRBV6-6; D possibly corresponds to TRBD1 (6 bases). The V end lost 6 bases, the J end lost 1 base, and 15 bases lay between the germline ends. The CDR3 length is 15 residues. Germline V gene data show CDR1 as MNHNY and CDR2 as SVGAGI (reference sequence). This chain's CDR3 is CASRRRDKDNYGYTF. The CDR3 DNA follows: TGTGCCAGCAGGCGCCGGGACAAGGATAACTATGGCTACACCTTC.

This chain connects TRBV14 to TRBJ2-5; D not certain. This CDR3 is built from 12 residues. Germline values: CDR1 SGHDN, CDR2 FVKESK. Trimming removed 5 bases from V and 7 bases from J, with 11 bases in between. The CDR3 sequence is CASSIALGTQYF. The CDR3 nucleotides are TGTGCCAGCAGCATCGCGCTCGGGACCCAGTACTTC.

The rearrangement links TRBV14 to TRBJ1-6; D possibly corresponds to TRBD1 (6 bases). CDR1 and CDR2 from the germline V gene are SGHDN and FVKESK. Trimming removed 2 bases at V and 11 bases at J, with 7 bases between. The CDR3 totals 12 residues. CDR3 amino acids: CASSQQGPPLHF. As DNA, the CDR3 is TGTGCCAGCAGCCAACAGGGGCCACCCCTCCACTTT.

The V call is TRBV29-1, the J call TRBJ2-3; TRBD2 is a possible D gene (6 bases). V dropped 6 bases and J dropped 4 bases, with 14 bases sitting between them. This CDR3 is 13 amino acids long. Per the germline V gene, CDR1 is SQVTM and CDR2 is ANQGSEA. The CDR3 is CSVSSVGADTQYF. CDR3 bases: TGCAGCGTGTCTAGCGTTGGCGCAGATACGCAGTATTTT.

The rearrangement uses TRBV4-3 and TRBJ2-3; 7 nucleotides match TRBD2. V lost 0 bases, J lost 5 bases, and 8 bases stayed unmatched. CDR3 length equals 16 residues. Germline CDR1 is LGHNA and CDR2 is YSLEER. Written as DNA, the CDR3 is TGCGCCAGCAGCCAAGATGGCGGGAGAGGAGTAGATACGCAGTATTTT. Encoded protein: CASSQDGGRGVDTQYF.

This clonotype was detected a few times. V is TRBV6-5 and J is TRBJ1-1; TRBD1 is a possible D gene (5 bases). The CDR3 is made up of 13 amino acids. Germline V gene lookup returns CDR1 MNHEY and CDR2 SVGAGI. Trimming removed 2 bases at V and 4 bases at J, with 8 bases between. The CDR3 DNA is TGTGCCAGCAGTTACAACAGGCTCACTGAAGCTTTCTTT. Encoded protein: CASSYNRLTEAFF.

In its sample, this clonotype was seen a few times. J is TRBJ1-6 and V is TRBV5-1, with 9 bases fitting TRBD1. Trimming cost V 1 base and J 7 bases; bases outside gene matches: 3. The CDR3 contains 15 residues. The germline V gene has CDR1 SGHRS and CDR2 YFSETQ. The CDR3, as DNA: TGCGCCAGCAGCTTGTCGGGACAGGGAAATTCACCCCTCCACTTT. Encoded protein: CASSLSGQGNSPLHF.

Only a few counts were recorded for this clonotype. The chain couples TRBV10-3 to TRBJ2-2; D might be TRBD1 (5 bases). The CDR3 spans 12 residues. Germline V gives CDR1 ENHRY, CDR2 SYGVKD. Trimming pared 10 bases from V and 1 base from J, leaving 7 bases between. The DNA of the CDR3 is TGTGCCACAGGGCTGAACACCGGGGAGCTGTTTTTT. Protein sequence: CATGLNTGELFF.

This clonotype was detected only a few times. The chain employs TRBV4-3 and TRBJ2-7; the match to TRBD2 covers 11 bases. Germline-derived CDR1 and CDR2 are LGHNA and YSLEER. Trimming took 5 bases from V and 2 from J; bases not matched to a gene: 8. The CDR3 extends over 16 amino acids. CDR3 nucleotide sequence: TGCGCCAGCAGCTCACTAGCGGGAGACCCGCCCTACGAGCAGTACTTC. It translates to CASSSLAGDPPYEQYF.

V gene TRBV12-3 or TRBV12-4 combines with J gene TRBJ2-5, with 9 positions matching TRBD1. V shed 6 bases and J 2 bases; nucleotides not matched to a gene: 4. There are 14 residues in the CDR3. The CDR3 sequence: CASSPGTGQETQYF. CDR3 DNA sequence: TGTGCCAGCAGCCCCGGGACAGGGCAAGAGACCCAGTACTTC.

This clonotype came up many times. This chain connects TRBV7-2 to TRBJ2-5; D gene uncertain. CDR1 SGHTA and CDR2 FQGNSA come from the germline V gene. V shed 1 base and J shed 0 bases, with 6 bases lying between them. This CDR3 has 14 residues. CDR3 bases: TGTGCCAGCAGCTTAGTAGCAGACCAAGAGACCCAGTACTTC. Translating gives CASSLVADQETQYF.

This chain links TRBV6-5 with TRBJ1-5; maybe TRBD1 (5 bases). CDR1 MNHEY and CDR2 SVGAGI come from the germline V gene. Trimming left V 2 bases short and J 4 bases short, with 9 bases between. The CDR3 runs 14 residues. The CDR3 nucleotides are TGTGCCAGCAGTTACCATCAGGGAAATCAGCCCCAGCATTTT. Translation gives CASSYHQGNQPQHF.

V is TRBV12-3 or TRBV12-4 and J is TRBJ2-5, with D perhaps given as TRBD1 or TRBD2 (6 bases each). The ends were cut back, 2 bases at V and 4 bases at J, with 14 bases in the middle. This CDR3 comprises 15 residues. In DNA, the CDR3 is TGTGCCAGCAGTTTACTGCTAGGAGGGGGAGAGACCCAGTACTTC. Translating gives CASSLLLGGGETQYF.

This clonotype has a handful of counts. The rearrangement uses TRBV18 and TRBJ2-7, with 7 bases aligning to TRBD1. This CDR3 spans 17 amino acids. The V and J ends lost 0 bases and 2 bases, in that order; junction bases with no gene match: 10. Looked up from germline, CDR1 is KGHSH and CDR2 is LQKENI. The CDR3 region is CASSPPRQGVKAYEQYF. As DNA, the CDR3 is TGTGCCAGCTCACCACCCCGACAGGGTGTGAAAGCCTACGAGCAGTACTTC. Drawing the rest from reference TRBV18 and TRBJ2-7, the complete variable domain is NAGVMQNPRHLVRRRGQEARLRCSPMKGHSHVYWYRQLPEEGLKFMVYLQKENIIDESGMPKERFSAEFPKEGPSILRIQQVVRGDSAAYFCASSPPRQGVKAYEQYFGPGTRLTVT.

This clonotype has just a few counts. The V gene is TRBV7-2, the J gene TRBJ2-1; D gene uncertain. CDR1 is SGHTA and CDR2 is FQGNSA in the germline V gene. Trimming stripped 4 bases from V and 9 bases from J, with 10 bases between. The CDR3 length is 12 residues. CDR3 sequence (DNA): TGTGCCAGCAGCTCCCACCTGGGTGAGCAGTTCTTC. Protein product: CASSSHLGEQFF. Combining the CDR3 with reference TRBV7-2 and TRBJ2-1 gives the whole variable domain GAGVSQSPSNKVTEKGKDVELRCDPISGHTALYWYRQSLGQGLEFLIYFQGNSAPDKSGLPSDRFSAERTGGSVSTLTIQRTQQEDSAVYLCASSSHLGEQFFGPGTRLTVL.

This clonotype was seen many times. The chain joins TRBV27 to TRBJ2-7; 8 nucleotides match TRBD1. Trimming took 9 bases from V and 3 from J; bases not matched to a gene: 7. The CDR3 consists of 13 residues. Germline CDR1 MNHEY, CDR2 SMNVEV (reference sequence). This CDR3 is CASKGQGSYEQYF. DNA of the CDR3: TGTGCCAGTAAAGGACAGGGTAGCTACGAGCAGTACTTC.